This T cell receptor (beta chain) derives from a study of cytomegalovirus exposure and HLA in healthy donors. Study-wide findings and caveats: A likely sequencing artifact accounted for one observed cluster of highly shared sequence variants. In an earlier analysis, in roughly 580 donors, most V segments appeared productive either ~87% or ~30% of the time. Serostatus for CMV was the only available immune exposure information.

As regards this clone: What it recognizes is unknown.

In nominal health when sampled, donors likely had unrecorded immune exposures nonetheless. PCR amplification relied on 60 Vbeta primers (plus 13 Jbeta primers). TCRdb's copy holds only in-frame clones and misses some; the assay was immunoSEQ multiplex PCR. The sample lists about 190,000 clones; 83% were seen once. CDR3 length: 15 residues. Trimming at V came to 1 base and at J to 7 bases, leaving 4 bases not matched to a gene. Germline CDR1 is SGHVS and CDR2 is FQNEAQ. Sequenced input: PBMCs. The chain links TRBV7-8 to TRBJ2-1, with 10 bases matching TRBD2. The receptor was isolated from a man in his forties in good health and CMV-seropositive. Here the CDR3 DNA reads TGTGCCAGCAGCTTAGGGCCAGCGGGAGGGAATGAGCAGTTCTTC. Residues: CASSLGPAGGNEQFF. The full variable domain, rest sourced from reference TRBV7-8 and TRBJ2-1, is GAGVSQSPRYKVAKRGQDVALRCDPISGHVSLFWYQQALGQGPEFLTYFQNEAQLDKSGLPSDRFFAERPEGSVSTLKIQRTQQEDSAVYLCASSLGPAGGNEQFFGPGTRLTVL.